These 14 T cell receptor beta chains came from one sample sequenced in a study of blood T cells in healthy people across ages. The second PCR ran roughly 6 to 11 cycles with a sample-barcoded 5' primer and J-beta primers. TCRdb reprocessed the 5' RACE reads via MiXCR and lists one record per CDR3 protein. The table lists about 620,000 distinct CDR3 sequences, more than 45% of them singletons, with roughly 14% in the top ten. Sequencing was carried out using blood. The receptors shown here come from an elderly woman in good health.

This clonotype has a handful of counts. V usage is TRBV28 and J usage is TRBJ1-1; TRBD1 is a possible D gene (5 bases). V lost 3 bases to trimming and J lost 10 bases, with 24 bases between them. The length of the CDR3 is 16 residues. CDR1 and CDR2 (germline): MDHEN, SYDVKM. The CDR3: CASSLRHEAGYQGAFF. The CDR3, as DNA: TGTGCCAGCAGTTTGAGGCATGAAGCAGGGTATCAGGGAGCTTTCTTT.

Details on this clonotype: The junction shows a germline mismatch at one end, possibly a read error. The rearrangement links TRBV7-2 to TRBJ2-7, with TRBD2 as a possible D gene (5 bases). The CDR3 spans 12 residues. The germline CDR1 and CDR2 sequences are SGHTA and FQGNSA. The CDR3, as DNA: TGTGCCATCAGCTTAGCGAGGAATGAGCAGTACTTC. It is translated as CAISLARNEQYF.

The rearrangement joins TRBV5-6 to TRBJ1-2; tentative D call: TRBD1 (5 bases). V was shortened by 4 bases and J by 6 bases, with 19 bases between the two germline ends. Germline CDR1 is SGHDT and CDR2 is YYEEEE. This CDR3 is 15 amino acids long. The CDR3 region has the DNA TGTGCCAGCAGCGTTAATCCGACAGTAGCTCATGGCTACACCTTC. It yields the protein CASSVNPTVAHGYTF.

The V call is TRBV27, the J call TRBJ1-1; D is unresolved. This CDR3 comprises 17 residues. V lost 3 bases and J 1 base, leaving 18 bases between the germline ends. Germline V lookup: CDR1 MNHEY, CDR2 SMNVEV (reference sequence). The CDR3 reads CASSLSPRVSQNTEAFF. In nucleotides, the CDR3 is TGTGCCAGCAGTTTGTCCCCCCGGGTCTCACAGAACACTGAAGCTTTCTTT.

This clonotype was seen just once. This chain connects TRBV14 to TRBJ2-4; 7 nucleotides match TRBD2. The V segment lost 2 bases and the J segment 13 bases; nucleotides outside the gene matches: 11. Germline V gene sequence: CDR1 SGHDN, CDR2 FVKESK. There are 14 residues in the CDR3. The CDR3 region is CASSQSGRAGKQYF. The CDR3 DNA sequence: TGTGCCAGCAGCCAATCGGGGCGAGCGGGGAAGCAGTACTTC.

This clonotype appeared a single time. Germline and junction disagree at one end, which may indicate a read error. The V call is TRBV27, the J call TRBJ2-4; D might be TRBD1 or TRBD2, each matching 6 bases. The J call may be faulty, since TRBJ2-7 better matches the DNA end. The germline V gene has CDR1 MNHEY and CDR2 SMNVEV (reference sequence). This CDR3 has 14 amino acids. CDR3 loop: CVSSGYGGMREQYF. Written as DNA, the CDR3 is TGTGTCAGCAGTGGGTACGGGGGCATGCGCGAGCAGTACTTC.

In regard to this clonotype: Given a much more abundant clone one base away, this may be a read error. V usage is TRBV29-1 and J usage is TRBJ2-2; the D gene could be TRBD1 or TRBD2 (6 bases each). Per germline, CDR1 SQVTM and CDR2 ANQGSEA. The CDR3 spans 14 residues. The CDR3 sequence is CGAQKGGYTGELFF. CDR3 sequence (DNA): TGCGGCGCGCAAAAGGGGGGTTACACCGGGGAGCTGTTTTTT.

This chain uses TRBV5-1 with TRBJ1-2; the D gene is possibly TRBD1 (6 bases). V was pared by 6 bases and J by 4 bases, with 13 bases between. Germline CDR1 SGHRS, CDR2 YFSETQ. The CDR3 is 13 amino acids. CDR3 protein: CASTRDKSYGYTF. The CDR3 DNA reads as TGCGCCAGCACGCGGGACAAATCCTATGGCTACACCTTC.

This clonotype was observed a handful of times. The rearrangement links TRBV29-1 to TRBJ1-2, with D unresolved. Per germline, CDR1 SQVTM and CDR2 ANQGSEA. This CDR3 is built from 12 residues. Trimming pared 2 bases from V and 7 bases from J, leaving 11 bases between. CDR3 nucleotide sequence: TGCAGCGTTGAATCAGGAGGTCTTGGCTACACCTTC. Translating gives CSVESGGLGYTF.

This clonotype has just a few counts. A clone one base away is much larger, so this may be a read error. The chain couples TRBV18 to TRBJ2-5; D tentatively reads TRBD1 or TRBD2 (5 bases each). There are 17 residues in the CDR3. The V gene's germline CDR1 is KGHSH and CDR2 LQKENI. V dropped 3 bases and J dropped 2 bases, with 19 bases sitting between them. DNA for the CDR3: TGTGCCAGCTCACCTCGCCCGGGACGAGCGGAACAAGAGACCCAGTACTTC. This encodes CASSPRPGRAEQETQYF.

The V and J genes are TRBV5-1 and TRBJ1-5; D gene unclear. Germline V gene sequence: CDR1 SGHRS, CDR2 YFSETQ. This CDR3 spans 14 amino acids. Trimming shortened V by 6 bases and J by 1 base, and 11 bases separated the two germline ends. The CDR3, as DNA: TGCGCCAGCAAAACGGAAGAGAGCAATCAGCCCCAGCATTTT. Residues: CASKTEESNQPQHF.

This clonotype was seen ten or more times. The V call is TRBV27, the J call TRBJ1-4; the D is unclear. The CDR3 spans 15 residues. Trimming removed 0 bases at V and 1 base at J, with 6 bases between. Germline V lookup: CDR1 MNHEY, CDR2 SMNVEV (reference sequence). DNA for the CDR3: TGTGCCAGCAGTTTATCCGGGCTAACTAATGAAAAACTGTTTTTT. Protein sequence: CASSLSGLTNEKLFF.

The chain has TRBV6-5 and TRBJ2-2, with D perhaps TRBD2 (6 bases). The germline V gene encodes CDR1 MNHEY and CDR2 SVGAGI. The CDR3 has 16 amino acids. Deletions cut 7 bases from V and 6 bases from J, with 21 bases between. CDR3 nucleotides: TGTGCCAGCACCGTCCGCGGGGAGATTCGATCCGGGGAGCTGTTTTTT. Translating gives CASTVRGEIRSGELFF.

Note on this clonotype: One junction end does not reproduce the germline sequence, and a read error may be involved. This rearrangement joins TRBV5-1 to TRBJ1-6, with D possibly TRBD1 on 5 matching bases. Germline V gene data show CDR1 as SGHRS and CDR2 as YFSETQ. This CDR3 is 16 amino acids long. The CDR3 protein is CTSSWSGGLPNSPLHF. CDR3 nucleotides: TGCACCAGCAGCTGGAGTGGGGGACTTCCTAATTCACCCCTCCACTTT.